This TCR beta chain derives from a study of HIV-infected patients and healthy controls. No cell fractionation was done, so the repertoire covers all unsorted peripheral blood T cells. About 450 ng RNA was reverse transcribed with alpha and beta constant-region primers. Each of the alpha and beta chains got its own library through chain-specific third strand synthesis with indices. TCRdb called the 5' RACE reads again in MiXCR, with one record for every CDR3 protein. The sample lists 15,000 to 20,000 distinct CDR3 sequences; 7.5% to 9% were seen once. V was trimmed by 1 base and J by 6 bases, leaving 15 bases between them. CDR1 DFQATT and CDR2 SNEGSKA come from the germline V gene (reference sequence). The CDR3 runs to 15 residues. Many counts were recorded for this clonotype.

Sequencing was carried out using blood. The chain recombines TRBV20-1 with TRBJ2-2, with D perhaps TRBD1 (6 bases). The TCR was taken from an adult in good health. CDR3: CSARAQGWSAGELFF. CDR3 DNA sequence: TGCAGTGCTAGAGCCCAGGGGTGGAGTGCCGGGGAGCTGTTTTTT.